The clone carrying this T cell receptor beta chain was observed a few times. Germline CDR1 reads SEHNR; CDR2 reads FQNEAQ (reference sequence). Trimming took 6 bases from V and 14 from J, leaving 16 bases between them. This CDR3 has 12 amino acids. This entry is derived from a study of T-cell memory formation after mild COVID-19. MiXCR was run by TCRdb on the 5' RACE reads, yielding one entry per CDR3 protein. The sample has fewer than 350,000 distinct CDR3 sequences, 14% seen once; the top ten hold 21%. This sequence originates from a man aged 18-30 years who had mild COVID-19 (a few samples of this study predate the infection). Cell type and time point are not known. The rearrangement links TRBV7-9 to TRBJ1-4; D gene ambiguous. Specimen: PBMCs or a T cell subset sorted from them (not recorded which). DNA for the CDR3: TGTGCCAGCAGTATTGCTGGGGAAAGGCTGTTTTTT. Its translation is CASSIAGERLFF.